The following is a T cell receptor beta chain sequence with its context. Its antigen remains unknown. This CDR3 spans 15 amino acids. Germline V gene data show CDR1 as PRHDT and CDR2 as FYEKMQ (reference sequence). The V and J ends lost 1 base and 7 bases, in that order; junction bases with no gene match: 5. Only in-frame clones appear in the TCRdb table, and some are missing; sequencing was by immunoSEQ multiplex PCR. Here the sample spans tens of thousands of clones, more than 80% being singletons. This sample was taken from a study of graft-versus-host responses after intestinal transplantation. Broader study findings: Within allografts, high graft-versus-host to host-versus-graft clonal ratios were seen among patients with graft-donor T cell macrochimerism.

The source material was unstimulated CD8+ T cells sorted from spleen or lymph node cells, sampled before intestinal transplant. The receptor was isolated from a human donor who received an intestinal transplant. The chain carries TRBV13 and TRBJ2-1; 9 bases line up with TRBD1. Here the CDR3 reads CASSLVQGARNEQFF. CDR3 coding DNA: TGTGCCAGCAGCTTAGTACAGGGGGCCCGGAATGAGCAGTTCTTC.